This T cell receptor beta chain is from a study of T cells in Graves' hyperthyroidism and ophthalmopathy. Findings and limits, study-wide: The model predicted ophthalmopathy a median around 6.5 months before onset.

CDR1 LNHNV and CDR2 YYDKDF come from the germline V gene (reference sequence). Trimming cost V 5 bases and J 3 bases; bases outside gene matches: 2. This CDR3 has 13 residues. RNA transcripts provided the source from which TCR beta CDR3 regions were amplified. First-round RT-PCR of the TCR CDR3 relied on the HTBI primer set. One entry per CDR3 protein, called by TCRdb with MiXCR from the multiplex PCR reads. The sample records tens of thousands of distinct CDR3 sequences, roughly 51% being singletons. This clonotype has ten or more counts. Its antigen is not identified. The J gene is TRBJ2-3, the V gene TRBV15, with TRBD1 matching 7 bases. The source of this sequence is a man between 18 and 35 years old with Graves' hyperthyroidism. Sequencing input: peripheral blood or thyroid tissue (not recorded which). CDR3 protein: CATSLGQTDTQYF. The CDR3 bases are TGTGCCACCAGCTTGGGACAGACAGATACGCAGTATTTT.